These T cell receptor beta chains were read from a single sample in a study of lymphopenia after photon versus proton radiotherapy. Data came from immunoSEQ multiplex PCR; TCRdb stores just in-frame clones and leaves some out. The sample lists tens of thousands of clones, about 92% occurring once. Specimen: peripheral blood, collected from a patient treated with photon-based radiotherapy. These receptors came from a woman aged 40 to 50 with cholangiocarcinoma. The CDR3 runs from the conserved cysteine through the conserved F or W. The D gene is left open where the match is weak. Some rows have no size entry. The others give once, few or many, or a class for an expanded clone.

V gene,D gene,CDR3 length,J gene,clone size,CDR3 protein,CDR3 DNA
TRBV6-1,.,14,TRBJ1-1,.,CASSEAGVKRGAFF,TGTGCCAGCAGTGAAGCGGGGGTTAAGCGTGGAGCTTTCTTT
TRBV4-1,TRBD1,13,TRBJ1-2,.,CASSAGGNYGYTF,TGCGCCAGCAGTGCAGGGGGTAACTATGGCTACACCTTC
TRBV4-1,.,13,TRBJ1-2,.,CASSHGRDYGYTF,TGCGCCAGCAGCCACGGCAGGGACTATGGCTACACCTTC
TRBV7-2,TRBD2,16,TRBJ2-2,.,CASSAGLAGGQEELFF,TGTGCCAGCAGCGCGGGACTAGCGGGGGGGCAGGAGGAGCTGTTTTTT
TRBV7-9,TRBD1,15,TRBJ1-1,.,CASSLLTGVLGEAFF,TGTGCCAGCAGCCTACTAACAGGGGTTCTAGGTGAAGCTTTCTTT
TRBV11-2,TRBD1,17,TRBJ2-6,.,CASSLRPGGAGANVLTF,TGTGCCAGCAGCTTAAGGCCAGGGGGCGCTGGGGCCAACGTCCTGACTTTC
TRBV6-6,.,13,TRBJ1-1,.,CASSYDRGTEAFF,TGTGCCAGCAGTTACGACCGTGGCACTGAAGCTTTCTTT
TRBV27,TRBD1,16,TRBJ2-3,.,CASSLWGQASTDTQYF,TGTGCCAGCAGTTTATGGGGACAGGCCAGCACAGATACGCAGTATTTT
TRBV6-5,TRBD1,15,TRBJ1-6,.,CASSIQGAYNSPLHF,TGTGCCAGCAGCATTCAGGGGGCCTATAATTCACCCCTCCACTTT
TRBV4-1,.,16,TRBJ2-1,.,CASSQNRDAAYNEQFF,TGCGCCAGCAGCCAAAACCGGGACGCCGCATACAATGAGCAGTTCTTC
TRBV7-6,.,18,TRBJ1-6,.,CASSLKGRTDSYNSPLHF,TGTGCCAGCAGCTTAAAGGGGAGGACAGATTCTTATAATTCACCCCTCCACTTT
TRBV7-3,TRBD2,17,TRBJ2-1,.,CASSLIGTSGRYNEQFF,TGTGCCAGCAGCTTAATAGGGACTAGCGGGCGCTACAATGAGCAGTTCTTC
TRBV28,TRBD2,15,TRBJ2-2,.,CASESAGGLSGELFF,TGTGCCAGCGAATCAGCGGGAGGTCTATCCGGGGAGCTGTTTTTT
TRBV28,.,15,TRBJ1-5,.,CASSLESRGHQPQHF,TGTGCCAGCAGTTTAGAGTCCAGGGGTCATCAGCCCCAGCATTTT
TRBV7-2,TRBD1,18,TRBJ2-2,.,CASSLGVRQGRNTGELFF,TGTGCCAGCAGCTTAGGTGTTCGACAGGGCAGAAACACCGGGGAGCTGTTTTTT
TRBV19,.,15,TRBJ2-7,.,CASSMLGGPNYEQYF,TGTGCCAGTAGTATGCTGGGGGGGCCTAACTACGAGCAGTACTTC
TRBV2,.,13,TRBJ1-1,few,CASSVYRDTEAFF,TGTGCCAGCAGTGTGTACAGGGACACTGAAGCTTTCTTT
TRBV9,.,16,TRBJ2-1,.,CASSPGGGAPYNEQFF,TGTGCCAGCAGCCCAGGGGGGGGTGCACCCTACAATGAGCAGTTCTTC
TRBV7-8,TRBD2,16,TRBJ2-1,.,CASSYGLAGAYNEQFF,TGTGCCAGCAGCTATGGACTAGCGGGGGCCTACAATGAGCAGTTCTTC
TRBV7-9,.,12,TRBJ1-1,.,CASSPRDTEAFF,TGTGCCAGCAGCCCCAGGGACACTGAAGCTTTCTTT
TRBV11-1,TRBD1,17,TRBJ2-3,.,CASSKPPGQGAGDTQYF,TGTGCCAGCAGCAAGCCCCCGGGACAGGGGGCGGGGGATACGCAGTATTTT
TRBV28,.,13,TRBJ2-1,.,CASSTGSYNEQFF,TGTGCCAGCAGTACGGGCTCCTACAATGAGCAGTTCTTC
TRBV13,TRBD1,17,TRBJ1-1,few,CASSSLPGQGAETEAFF,TGTGCCAGCAGCTCATTACCGGGACAGGGGGCTGAAACTGAAGCTTTCTTT
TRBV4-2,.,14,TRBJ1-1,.,CASSQEGRATEAFF,TGTGCCAGCAGCCAAGAAGGCAGGGCCACTGAAGCTTTCTTT
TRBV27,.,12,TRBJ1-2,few,CASSTEGSGYTF,TGTGCCAGCAGTACAGAGGGGAGCGGCTACACCTTC
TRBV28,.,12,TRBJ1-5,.,CASSSPAQPQHF,TGTGCCAGCAGTTCCCCAGCTCAGCCCCAGCATTTT
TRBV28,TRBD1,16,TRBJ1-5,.,CASSKDRQGKNQPQHF,TGTGCCAGCAGCAAAGACCGACAGGGGAAAAATCAGCCCCAGCATTTT
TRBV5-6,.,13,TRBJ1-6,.,CASSLKLGGPLHF,TGTGCCAGCAGCTTGAAGTTAGGGGGGCCCCTCCACTTT
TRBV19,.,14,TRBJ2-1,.,CATHRGGGPNEQFF,TGTGCCACTCACCGAGGGGGGGGCCCCAATGAGCAGTTCTTC
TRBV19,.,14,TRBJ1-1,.,CASSIGRKSTEAFF,TGTGCCAGTAGTATTGGAAGAAAATCCACTGAAGCTTTCTTT
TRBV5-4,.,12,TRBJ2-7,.,CASSPGGYEQYF,TGTGCCAGCAGTCCAGGGGGGTACGAGCAGTACTTC
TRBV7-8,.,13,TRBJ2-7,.,CASSLEQGREQYF,TGTGCCAGCAGCTTAGAACAGGGCCGGGAGCAGTACTTC
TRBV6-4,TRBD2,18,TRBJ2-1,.,CASSEGPPTSGRYNEQFF,TGTGCCAGCAGTGAAGGCCCACCAACTAGCGGGAGGTACAATGAGCAGTTCTTC
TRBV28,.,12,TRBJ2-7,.,CASSPVSYEQYF,TGTGCCAGCAGTCCAGTATCCTACGAGCAGTACTTC
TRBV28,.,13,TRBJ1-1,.,CASSLLRGAKAFF,TGTGCCAGCAGTTTATTGCGTGGGGCAAAAGCTTTCTTT
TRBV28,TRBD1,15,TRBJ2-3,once,CASMDRAGSTDTQYF,TGTGCCAGCATGGACAGGGCAGGAAGCACAGATACGCAGTATTTT
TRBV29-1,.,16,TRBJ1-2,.,CSVEDQGSRLNYGYTF,TGCAGCGTTGAAGATCAGGGCAGCAGGCTCAACTATGGCTACACCTTC
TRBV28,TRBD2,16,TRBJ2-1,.,CATEFRGLAGDNEQFF,TGTGCCACCGAATTTAGGGGACTAGCGGGAGACAATGAGCAGTTCTTC
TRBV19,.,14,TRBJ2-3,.,CASRDPNQVYTQYF,TGTGCCAGTAGAGACCCAAATCAGGTGTATACGCAGTATTTT
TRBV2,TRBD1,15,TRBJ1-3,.,CASRAGTGTGNTIYF,TGTGCCAGCAGGGCCGGGACAGGGACGGGAAACACCATATATTTT
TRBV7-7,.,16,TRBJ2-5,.,CASSLGRGTVQETQYF,TGTGCTAGCAGCTTAGGTCGGGGGACAGTTCAAGAGACCCAGTACTTC
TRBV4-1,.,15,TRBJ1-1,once,CASSQGLWLDTEAFF,TGCGCCAGCAGCCAAGGTCTCTGGCTGGACACTGAAGCTTTCTTT
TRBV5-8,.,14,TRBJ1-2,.,CASSLEEGAYGYTF,TGTGCCAGCAGCTTGGAGGAGGGAGCGTATGGCTACACCTTC
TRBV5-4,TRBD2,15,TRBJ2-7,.,CASSLPGLGAYEQYF,TGTGCCAGCAGCTTACCGGGACTAGGGGCCTACGAGCAGTACTTC
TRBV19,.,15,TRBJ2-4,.,CASSSRGGIGHIQYF,TGTGCCAGTAGTTCCCGAGGAGGGATCGGGCACATTCAGTACTTC
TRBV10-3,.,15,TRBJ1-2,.,CAISGTGTHNYGYTF,TGTGCCATCAGTGGCACCGGGACACATAACTATGGCTACACCTTC
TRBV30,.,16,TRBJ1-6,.,CAWSIDRSPNNSPLHF,TGTGCCTGGAGCATTGACAGGAGTCCCAATAATTCACCCCTCCACTTT
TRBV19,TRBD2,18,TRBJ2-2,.,CASSVYGTSGRGSGELFF,TGTGCCAGTAGTGTGTATGGGACTAGCGGGAGAGGTTCCGGGGAGCTGTTTTTT
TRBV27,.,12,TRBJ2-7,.,CASRGNSYEQYF,TGTGCCAGCAGGGGGAATTCCTACGAGCAGTACTTC
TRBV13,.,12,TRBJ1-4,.,CASSLRGEKLFF,TGTGCCAGCAGCTTACGGGGTGAAAAACTGTTTTTT